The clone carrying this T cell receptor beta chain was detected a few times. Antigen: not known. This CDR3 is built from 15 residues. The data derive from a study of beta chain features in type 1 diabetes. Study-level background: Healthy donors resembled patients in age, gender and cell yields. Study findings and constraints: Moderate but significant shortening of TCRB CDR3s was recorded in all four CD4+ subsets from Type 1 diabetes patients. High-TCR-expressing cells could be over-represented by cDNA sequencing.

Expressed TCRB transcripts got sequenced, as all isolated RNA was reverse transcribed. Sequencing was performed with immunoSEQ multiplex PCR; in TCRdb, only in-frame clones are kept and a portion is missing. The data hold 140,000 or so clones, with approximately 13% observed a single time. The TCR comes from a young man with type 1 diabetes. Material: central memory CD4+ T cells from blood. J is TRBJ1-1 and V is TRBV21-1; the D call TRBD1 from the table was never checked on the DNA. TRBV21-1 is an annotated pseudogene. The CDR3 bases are TGTGCCACCAGACAGGTCCCCCATGGGAACACTGAAGCTTTCTTT. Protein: CATRQVPHGNTEAFF.